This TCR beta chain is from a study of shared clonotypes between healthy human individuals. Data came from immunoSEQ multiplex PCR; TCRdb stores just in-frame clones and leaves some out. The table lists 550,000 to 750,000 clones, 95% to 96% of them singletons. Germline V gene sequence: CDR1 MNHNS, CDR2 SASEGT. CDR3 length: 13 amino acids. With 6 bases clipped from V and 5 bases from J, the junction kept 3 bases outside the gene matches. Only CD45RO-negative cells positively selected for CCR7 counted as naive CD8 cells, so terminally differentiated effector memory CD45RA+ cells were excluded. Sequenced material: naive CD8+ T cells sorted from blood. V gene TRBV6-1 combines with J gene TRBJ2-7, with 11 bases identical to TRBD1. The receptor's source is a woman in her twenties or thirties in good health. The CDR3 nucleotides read TGTGCCAGCAGGGGGGACAGGGGGAACGAGCAGTACTTC. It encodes CASRGDRGNEQYF.